Sequencing of this T cell receptor beta chain was carried out in a study of vaccination and CD4 T cells after COVID-19 (dated by TCRdb to 2022 to 2024). Regarding the research as a whole: SARS-CoV-2 positivity had been established in the convalescent patients by nasal swab PCR, and mild disease was recorded in roughly 9 of these patients and severe disease in one. The convalescent cohort included six males and four females, with two Hispanic individuals, seven Caucasians, two Asians and one multiracial person. Each participant got two doses of either the Pfizer-BioNTech BNT162b2 vaccine (n=8) or the Moderna mRNA-1273 vaccine (n=2). Post-COVID blood samples from convalescent patients were collected a median of approximately 93 days after diagnosis, with a range of roughly 35 to 161 days. The time from the second vaccine dose to post-vaccine blood sampling had a median of roughly 77 days and ranged from roughly 12 to 241 days. Overlapping spike peptide pools from SARS-CoV-2 and from the common cold coronaviruses HCoV-NL63, HCoV-OC43 and HCoV-229E were used as culture stimuli. In control cultures, a CEFX viral epitope pool was used as positive control, an HIV-1 Nef peptide pool was used as negative control, or no peptide was added. In approximately ten COVID-19 convalescent patients and a few infection-naive healthy vaccine recipients, the spike-specific CD4+ TCR repertoire before mRNA vaccination was compared with the repertoire after mRNA vaccination.

Libraries came from PCR. TCR sequencing of DNA from cultured CD4+ T cells used the Oncomine TCR Beta short-read assay at the Johns Hopkins FTIC core. The QIAamp micro DNA kit was used to extract genomic DNA from the cultured CD4+ T cells. Oncomine TCR Beta libraries from cultured CD4+ T cells were pooled using unique dual indexes and sequenced on an Illumina iSeq 100. The study's own analysis went as follows. Non-productive sequences were removed, and CDR3s that did not start with C, did not end with F or W, or were shorter than 7 amino acids were discarded. The MANAFEST web application was used to identify antigen-specific clonotypes by comparing peptide-stimulated wells against reference wells and other culture wells. Positive clones required FDR below 0.05, an odds ratio above 5, and productive frequency above 0.1% in at least two of three replicate wells. Clonotypes that were significantly expanded in both SARS-CoV-2 spike wells and at least one common cold coronavirus spike condition were defined as cross-reactive. Levenshtein distances (stringdist) and unrooted phylogenetic trees (ape) in R version 3.6.1 were used to assess CDR3 homology. Using fastp trimming at Q25 and MiXCR clonotype assembly, TCRdb reanalyzed the public sequencing data and kept in-frame beta chains. Every CDR3 protein is listed once, alongside the most common genes and DNA of its rows. These V and J calls originate from TCRdb's pipeline instead of the authors' own analysis. The sample table lists more than 9,000 distinct CDR3 sequences, 45% of them with a count of one. Approximately 20% of the sample is in the top ten clones.

Of note for this clonotype: Its binding antigen is unknown. The record has no base qualities; no much larger clone is one base away.

Interpreted using the paper, the treatment or condition label stands for: approximately 11-day PBMC culture with coronavirus spike peptide pools or control peptides (ViraFEST assay). The ViraFEST assay was used in the study, in which antigen-specific T cells were expanded with peptide pools and expanded clonotypes were subsequently identified by TCR sequencing. The convalescent patients' positive SARS-CoV-2 PCR tests fell between March and December 2020, which was before the Alpha, Beta and Delta variants emerged in the United States. PBMCs were cultured at a few million per well in IMDM supplemented with about 5.5% human AB serum and 8.5 to 10 IU/ml IL-2, with about 11 ug/ml peptide pools added. Half of the culture medium was replaced with fresh IL-2-containing medium on days 3 and 7. Once the cells had been in culture for around nine days, the EasySep CD4+ T cell isolation kit was used to isolate CD4+ T cells by negative selection. PBMCs were separated from whole blood using Ficoll-Paque Plus gradient centrifugation and then either used fresh or cryopreserved at -140C. Triplicate wells were generally used for each culture condition.

What the authors observed across the whole study: In convalescent patients, nearly all vaccine-specific clones (304 of 307) were found to be mono-reactive for SARS-CoV-2 spike rather than cross-reactive with common cold coronaviruses. Among convalescent patients, a median about 86% of the SARS-CoV-2-reactive clones seen after vaccination appeared only after vaccination, which suggests priming specific to the vaccine. Although the median number of SARS-CoV-2-reactive clonotypes went up from 21 after infection to some 40 after vaccination, the increase was not significant. The number of convalescent patients in the study was relatively small, and the study did not examine early timepoints following natural infection.

The CDR3 holds 14 amino acids from the cysteine to the phenylalanine. The entry retains the CDR3 DNA only, 42 bases that are in frame from base 1. Trimming at the junction amounts to 0 bases on V and 4 bases on J, and the germline ends lie 7 bases apart. The sequence derives from a human donor with COVID-19. This material consisted of cultured CD4+ T cells from blood, taken after SARS-CoV-2 vaccination. This sequence uses TRBV23-1 and TRBJ1-5; matching of 5 bases hints at TRBD1 as the D gene. TRBV23-1 is classed as an ORF, of uncertain function. The nucleotides read TGCGCCAGCAGTCAATCGCCAGGGAATCAGCCCCAGCATTTT. Protein translation: CASSQSPGNQPQHF.